The entry below gives a single TCR beta chain sequence along with its context. The target antigen is unknown. The junction departs from the called germline gene at one end, perhaps through a read error. This entry comes from a study of tumor-infiltrating lymphocytes in primary liver carcinoma. Study-wide background: Maximum tumor diameters ranged from about 4.2 to 11 cm, stage T1-T3 N0M0.

Germline V gene sequence: CDR1 MDHEN, CDR2 SYDVKM. CDR3 length: 15 residues. RNA isolated from unsorted whole blood supplied the blood RNA, with germline DNA also extracted. Chronic HBV infection was present, with no prior treatment. Total RNA amounting to around 530 ng was the source from which TCR beta cDNA was made with a constant-region primer. TCR beta libraries came from three nested multiplex PCR rounds using slightly modified ARM-PCR. TRBV1-TRBV30 forward primers paired with a C-beta reverse primer were used in the first two PCR rounds, which ran about 11 cycles each. MiXCR was run by TCRdb on the multiplex PCR reads, yielding one entry per CDR3 protein. The sample carries about 310,000 distinct CDR3 sequences, roughly 60% recorded once. Findings and limits, study-wide: Reduced overlap was seen in tumor-adjacent and tumor-blood pairs versus tumor region pairs.

Material: peripheral blood. The sequence derives from a woman aged 30 to 39 with primary liver carcinoma and hepatitis B virus infection. V is TRBV28 and J is TRBJ1-4; TRBD1 is a possible D gene (6 bases). CDR3 DNA sequence: TGTGCCAGCAGTGCCAGCGCGGGGGGCGCAGAGAAACCGTTTTTT. Translating gives CASSASAGGAEKPFF. Combining the CDR3 with reference TRBV28 and TRBJ1-4 gives the whole variable domain DVKVTQSSRYLVKRTGEKVFLECVQDMDHENMFWYRQDPGLGLRLIYFSYDVKMKEKGDIPEGYSVSREKKERFSLILESASTNQTSMYLCASSASAGGAEKPFFGSGTQLSVL.